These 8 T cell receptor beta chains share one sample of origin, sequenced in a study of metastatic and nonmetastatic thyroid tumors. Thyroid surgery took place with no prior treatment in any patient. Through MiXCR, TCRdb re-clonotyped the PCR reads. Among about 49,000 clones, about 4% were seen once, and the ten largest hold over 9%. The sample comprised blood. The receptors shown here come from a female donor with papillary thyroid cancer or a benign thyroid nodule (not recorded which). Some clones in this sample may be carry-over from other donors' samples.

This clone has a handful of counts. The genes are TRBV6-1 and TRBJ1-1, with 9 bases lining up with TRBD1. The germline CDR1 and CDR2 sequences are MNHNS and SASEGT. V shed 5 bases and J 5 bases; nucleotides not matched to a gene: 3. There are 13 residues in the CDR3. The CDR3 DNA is TGTGCCAGCAGTACAGGGGGCTCGACTGAAGCTTTCTTT. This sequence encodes CASSTGGSTEAFF.

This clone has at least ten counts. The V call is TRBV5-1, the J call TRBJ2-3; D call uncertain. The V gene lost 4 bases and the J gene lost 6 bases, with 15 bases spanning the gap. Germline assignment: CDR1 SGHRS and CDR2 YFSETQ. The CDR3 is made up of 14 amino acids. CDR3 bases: TGCGCCAGCAGCCTGGACCAGTATTCGGATACGCAGTATTTT. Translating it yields CASSLDQYSDTQYF.

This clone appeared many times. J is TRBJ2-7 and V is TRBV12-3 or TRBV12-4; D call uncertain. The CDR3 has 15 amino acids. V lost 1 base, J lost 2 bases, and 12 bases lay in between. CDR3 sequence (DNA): TGTGCCAGCAGTTTAGGTTGGCCGGGTGCCTACGAGCAGTACTTC. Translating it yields CASSLGWPGAYEQYF.

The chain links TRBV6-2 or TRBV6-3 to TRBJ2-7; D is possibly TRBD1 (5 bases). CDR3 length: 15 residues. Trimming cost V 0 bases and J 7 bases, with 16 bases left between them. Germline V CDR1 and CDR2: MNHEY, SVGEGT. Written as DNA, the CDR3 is TGTGCCAGCAGTTACTCGGGGCACCCGGCGGAAGAGCAGTACTTC. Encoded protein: CASSYSGHPAEEQYF.

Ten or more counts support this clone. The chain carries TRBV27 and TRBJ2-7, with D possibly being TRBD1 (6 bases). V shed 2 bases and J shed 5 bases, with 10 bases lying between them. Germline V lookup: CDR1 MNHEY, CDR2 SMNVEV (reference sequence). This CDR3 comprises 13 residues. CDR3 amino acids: CASSLRTGNEQYF. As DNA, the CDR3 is TGTGCCAGCAGTTTACGAACAGGGAACGAGCAGTACTTC.

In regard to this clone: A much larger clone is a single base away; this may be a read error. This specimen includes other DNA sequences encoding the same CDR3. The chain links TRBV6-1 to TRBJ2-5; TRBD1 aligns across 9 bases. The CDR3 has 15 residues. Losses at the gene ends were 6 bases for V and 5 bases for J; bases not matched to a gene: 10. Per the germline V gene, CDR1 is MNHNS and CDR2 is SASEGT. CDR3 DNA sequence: TGTGCCAGCAGAAACAGGGGGCAGGGTGGGGAGACCCAGTACTTC. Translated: CASRNRGQGGETQYF.

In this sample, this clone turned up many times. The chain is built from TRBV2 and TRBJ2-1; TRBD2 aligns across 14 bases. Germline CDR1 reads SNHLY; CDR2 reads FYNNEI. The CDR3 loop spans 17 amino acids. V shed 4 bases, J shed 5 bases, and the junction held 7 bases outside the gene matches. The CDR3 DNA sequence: TGTGCCAGCAGTGGACTAGCGGGAGGGTTTATTGACAATGAGCAGTTCTTC. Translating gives CASSGLAGGFIDNEQFF.

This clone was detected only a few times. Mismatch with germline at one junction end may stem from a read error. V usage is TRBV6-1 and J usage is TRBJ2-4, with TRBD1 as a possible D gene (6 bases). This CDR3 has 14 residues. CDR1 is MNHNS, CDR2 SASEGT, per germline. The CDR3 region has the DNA TGTGCCATCAAAAAAGGGGGAGAGGTGGACATTAAGTACTTC. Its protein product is CAIKKGGEVDIKYF.